Each of the 15 T cell receptor beta chains below was sequenced from the same sample in a study of blood T cell repertoires in COVID-19. Profiling relied on immunoSEQ multiplex PCR, and the TCRdb table lists in-frame clones only, not all of them. The repertoire holds hundreds of thousands of clones, with approximately 90% as singletons. The source material was PBMCs or T cells enriched from blood (not recorded which). Every receptor here comes from a woman between 40 and 50 years old who had recovered from COVID-19.

The chain is built from TRBV19 and TRBJ2-6, with a tentative D call TRBD1 (6 bases). This CDR3 contains 17 residues. From germline, CDR1 is LNHDA and CDR2 SQIVND (reference sequence). Deletions cut 9 bases from V and 0 bases from J, with 18 bases between. As DNA, the CDR3 is TGTGCCAGCACGAACGGACAGCGAAGCTCTGGGGCCAACGTCCTGACTTTC. Protein sequence: CASTNGQRSSGANVLTF.

A single count supports this clone. The CDR3 region is CASSPPGREPSYGGELFF. The CDR3 DNA reads TGTGCCAGCTCACCACCGGGGCGGGAGCCCTCATACGGCGGGGAGCTGTTTTTT. This chain uses TRBV18 with TRBJ2-2, with 7 bases that match TRBD2. CDR3 size: 18 residues. Trimming cost V 0 bases and J 7 bases; bases outside gene matches: 14. Germline CDR1 and CDR2: KGHSH and LQKENI.

This rearrangement joins TRBV9 to TRBJ1-5; TRBD1 aligns across 8 bases. The CDR3 has 16 amino acids. Looked up from germline, CDR1 is SGDLS and CDR2 is YYNGEE. The V and J ends lost 4 bases and 3 bases, in that order; junction bases with no gene match: 9. In DNA, the CDR3 is TGTGCCAGCAGCCCGGGACAGGAACGGAACAATCAGCCCCAGCATTTT. Amino acids: CASSPGQERNNQPQHF.

The chain is built from TRBV28 and TRBJ1-1; D unclear. With 8 bases removed from V and 0 bases from J, the gap between germline ends came to 10 bases. This CDR3 comprises 13 residues. Per germline, CDR1 MDHEN and CDR2 SYDVKM. The CDR3, as DNA: TGTGCCAGCGGCATGGGAGTGAACACTGAAGCTTTCTTT. Amino acids: CASGMGVNTEAFF.

This clone was observed a single time. Here the CDR3 DNA reads TGTGCCAGCAGCAAAGCCGGGACAGCCTATGGCTACACCTTC. It is translated as CASSKAGTAYGYTF. The V and J genes are TRBV21-1 and TRBJ1-2; TRBD1 is the table's D call, not checked against the DNA. TRBV21-1 is an annotated pseudogene. The CDR3 runs to 14 residues.

V is TRBV28 and J is TRBJ2-7; D is possibly TRBD1 (6 bases). The CDR3 has 15 residues. Germline assignment: CDR1 MDHEN and CDR2 SYDVKM. The V end lost 1 base, the J end lost 1 base, and 11 bases lay between the germline ends. The CDR3, as DNA: TGTGCCAGCAGTTTATCCCCCAGGGGTTCCTACGAGCAGTACTTC. Its translation is CASSLSPRGSYEQYF.

CDR3 DNA: TGTGCCAGCAGCCAAGAAGGGACTATTGTAATGACCGGGGAGCTGTTTTTT. Its translation is CASSQEGTIVMTGELFF. V gene TRBV3-1 (or the pseudogene TRBV3-2) combines with J gene TRBJ2-2; 7 bases match TRBD2. The CDR3 length is 17 residues. V gave up 0 bases and J gave up 5 bases; unmatched junction bases: 9. Germline CDR1 and CDR2: LGHDT and YNNKEL (reference sequence).

The CDR3 reads CASSKRTGQGNQPQHF. The DNA of the CDR3 is TGTGCCAGCAGCAAGCGGACGGGACAGGGGAATCAGCCCCAGCATTTT. This sequence joins TRBV7-8 and TRBJ1-5, with 10 bases identical to TRBD1. The CDR3 consists of 16 residues. With V trimmed by 5 bases and J by 4 bases, 8 bases remained unmatched. Germline V lookup: CDR1 SGHVS, CDR2 FQNEAQ.

The chain recombines TRBV6-5 with TRBJ1-5; 9 bases line up with TRBD1. Unmatched junction bases numbered 10, after V lost 6 bases and J lost 7 bases. There are 15 residues in the CDR3. The germline CDR1 and CDR2 sequences are MNHEY and SVGAGI. Here the CDR3 DNA reads TGTGCCAGCAGGGGACAGGGTATGTCCAAGCAGCCCCAGCATTTT. Encoded protein: CASRGQGMSKQPQHF.

The chain is built from TRBV25-1 and TRBJ1-4, with 9 bases fitting TRBD1. This CDR3 is built from 18 residues. Germline V gene sequence: CDR1 MGHDK, CDR2 SYGVNS. The J segment lost 8 bases and the V segment lost 0 bases, leaving 13 bases of the junction unmatched. The CDR3 bases are TGTGCCAGCAGTGAATATATAGGTACAGGGGGCTCAGAAGAAAAACTGTTTTTT. Translating gives CASSEYIGTGGSEEKLFF.

The chain recombines TRBV4-1 with TRBJ2-1; maybe TRBD2 (6 bases). CDR1 is MGHRA and CDR2 is YSYEKL in the germline V gene. Trimming stripped 0 bases from V and 13 bases from J, with 16 bases between. The CDR3 length is 14 residues. CDR3 region: CASSQDNDRDSQFF. CDR3 nucleotide sequence: TGCGCCAGCAGCCAAGATAATGATCGGGACTCACAGTTCTTC.

The genes are TRBV7-8 and TRBJ1-3; TRBD1 agrees at 7 bases. J gave up 0 bases and V 5 bases, and 10 bases lay outside the gene matches. CDR3 length equals 17 residues. Germline V gene data show CDR1 as SGHVS and CDR2 as FQNEAQ. CDR3 region: CASSPRDSYYSGNTIYF. CDR3 in DNA: TGTGCCAGCAGCCCCCGGGACAGTTATTACTCTGGAAACACCATATATTTT.

The gene calls are TRBV6-5 and TRBJ1-4, with TRBD1 identical over 7 bases. CDR1 is MNHEY and CDR2 is SVGAGI in the germline V gene. CDR3 length: 12 amino acids. J gave up 11 bases and V 6 bases, and 6 bases lay outside the gene matches. CDR3 bases: TGTGCCAGCAGCTTAATAGGGGGCAAACTGTTTTTT. Translated: CASSLIGGKLFF.

This clone has only one observation. The CDR3: CASSFLTSSEQFF. DNA of the CDR3: TGTGCCAGCAGTTTTCTAACGTCGTCTGAGCAGTTCTTC. This chain connects TRBV12-3 or TRBV12-4 to TRBJ2-1; no firm D call. The CDR3 has 13 amino acids. Trimming left V 3 bases short and J 9 bases short, with 12 bases between.

This clone occurred a few times. The gene calls are TRBV6-5 and TRBJ2-7; D is perhaps TRBD1 (6 bases). Germline loops: CDR1 MNHEY, CDR2 SVGAGI. This CDR3 is 14 amino acids long. V lost 6 bases and J lost 7, with 19 bases in between. CDR3 in amino acids: CASSLPGGASEQYF. The CDR3 DNA follows: TGTGCCAGCAGCCTTCCTGGGGGCGCGTCTGAGCAGTACTTC.